This TCR beta chain was identified in a study of glioma-infiltrating T cells. Study-wide points: Above-expected tissue-blood divergence occurred in all gliomas, most in low-grade ones. Tissue and blood shared very few CDR3 sequences.

For this clonotype: Its antigen remains unidentified.

The iRepertoire nested amplicon-rescue multiplex PCR amplified TCR alpha and beta CDR3s from RNA. Input was roughly 85-400 ng of tissue mRNA or PBMC total RNA. One entry per CDR3 protein results from TCRdb running MiXCR on the multiplex PCR reads. This table holds over 140,000 distinct CDR3 sequences, more than 35% found once. The receptor comes from a human donor with low-grade glioma or glioblastoma, undergoing nonglioma brain surgery, or in good health (not recorded which). The sequenced sample consisted of glioma tissue, nonneoplastic brain tissue, or PBMCs (not recorded which).

The CDR3 DNA is TGCAGTGCTAGTCTTCTATCGGGACTATTCGGGACAGATACGCAGTATTTT. Translation: CSASLLSGLFGTDTQYF. The J gene is TRBJ2-3, the V gene TRBV20-1; 7 bases line up with TRBD2. Looked up from germline, CDR1 is DFQATT and CDR2 is SNEGSKA (reference sequence). The CDR3 has 17 amino acids. V was pared by 3 bases and J by 3 bases, with 15 bases of the junction left unmatched.